This entry lists 5 T cell receptor beta chains sequenced from one sample in a study of cytomegalovirus exposure and HLA in healthy donors. PCR amplification relied on 60 Vbeta primers (plus 13 Jbeta primers). The data were produced by immunoSEQ multiplex PCR, yet TCRdb's version contains in-frame clones alone and is incomplete. The sample is made up of 70,000 or so clones, and the top ten hold about 4.9% of it. The source material was PBMCs. These receptors were taken from a man between 35 and 55 years old in good health and CMV-seronegative.

The chain recombines TRBV20-1 with TRBJ2-7; D remains unclear. Germline V gene data show CDR1 as DFQATT and CDR2 as SNEGSKA (reference sequence). The V and J ends lost 6 bases and 3 bases respectively, with 9 bases between them. CDR3 length equals 11 residues. The CDR3 protein is CSADSGYEQYF. The CDR3 DNA sequence: TGCAGTGCCGATTCGGGCTACGAGCAGTACTTC.

The chain uses TRBV5-1 and TRBJ2-5; 9 bases are shared with TRBD2. The junction had 7 bases not matched to a gene; V was cut back by 3 bases and J by 1 base. The germline gives CDR1 SGHRS, CDR2 YFSETQ. There are 16 residues in the CDR3. The CDR3 loop is CASSSGLAPLQETQYF. In nucleotides, the CDR3 is TGCGCCAGCAGCTCAGGACTAGCGCCCCTCCAAGAGACCCAGTACTTC.

This chain connects TRBV27 to TRBJ1-6; D is ambiguous. Trimming removed 6 bases from V and 10 bases from J, with 13 bases in between. The germline CDR1 and CDR2 sequences are MNHEY and SMNVEV (reference sequence). This CDR3 has 13 amino acids. CDR3 region: CASRRPGSSPLHF. The CDR3, as DNA: TGTGCCAGCAGGAGGCCCGGATCATCACCCCTCCACTTT.

This chain uses TRBV4-2 with TRBJ1-2; TRBD1 is a possible D gene (5 bases). The V gene lost 0 bases and the J gene lost 4 bases, with 9 bases spanning the gap. The CDR3 spans 14 residues. Looked up from germline, CDR1 is LGHNA and CDR2 is YNFKEQ. The CDR3 DNA reads as TGTGCCAGCAGCCAAGAATGGGGCAGCTATGGCTACACCTTC. Encoded protein: CASSQEWGSYGYTF.

The chain carries TRBV7-7 and TRBJ2-2, with 8 bases matching TRBD1. This CDR3 has 16 amino acids. Losses at the gene ends were 6 bases for V and 1 base for J; bases not matched to a gene: 7. The germline CDR1 and CDR2 sequences are SSHAT and FNYEAQ (reference sequence). The CDR3 nucleotides are TGTGCCAGCAGTCGTCTAGGACAGGGGAACACCGGGGAGCTGTTTTTT. It translates to CASSRLGQGNTGELFF.